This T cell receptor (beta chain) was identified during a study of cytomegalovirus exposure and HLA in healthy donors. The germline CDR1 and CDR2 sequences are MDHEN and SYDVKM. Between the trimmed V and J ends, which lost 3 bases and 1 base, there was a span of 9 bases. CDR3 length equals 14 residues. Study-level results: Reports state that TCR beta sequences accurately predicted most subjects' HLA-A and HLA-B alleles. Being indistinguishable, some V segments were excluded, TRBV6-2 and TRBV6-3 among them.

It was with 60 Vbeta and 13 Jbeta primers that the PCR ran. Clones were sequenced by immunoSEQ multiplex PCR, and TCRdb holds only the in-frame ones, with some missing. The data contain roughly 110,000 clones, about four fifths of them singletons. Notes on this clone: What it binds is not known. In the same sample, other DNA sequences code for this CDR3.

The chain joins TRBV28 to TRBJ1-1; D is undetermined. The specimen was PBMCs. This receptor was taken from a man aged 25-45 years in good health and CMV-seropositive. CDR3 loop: CASSLERENTEAFF. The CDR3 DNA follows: TGTGCCAGCAGTTTGGAGCGGGAGAACACTGAAGCTTTCTTT.